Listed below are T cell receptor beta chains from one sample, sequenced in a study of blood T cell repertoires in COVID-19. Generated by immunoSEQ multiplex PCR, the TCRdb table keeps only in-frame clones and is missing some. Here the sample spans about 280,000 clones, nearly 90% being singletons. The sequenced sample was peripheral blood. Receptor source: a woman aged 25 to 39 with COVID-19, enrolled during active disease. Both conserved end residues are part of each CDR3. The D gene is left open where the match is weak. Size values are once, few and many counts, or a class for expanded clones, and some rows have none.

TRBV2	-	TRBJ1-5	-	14	TGTGCCAGCATGGGGGTGGGGGCCCGGCAGCCCCAGCATTTT	CASMGVGARQPQHF
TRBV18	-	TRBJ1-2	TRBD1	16	TGTGCCAGCTCTTCTCGGACAGGGCAAGCTAACTATGGCTACACCTTC	CASSSRTGQANYGYTF
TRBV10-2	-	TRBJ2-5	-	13	TGCGCCAGCAGTGAGGACATCCAAGAGACCCAGTACTTC	CASSEDIQETQYF
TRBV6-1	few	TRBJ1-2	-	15	TGTGCCAGCAGTGAAGCGTACAGGATAAACTATGGCTACACCTTC	CASSEAYRINYGYTF
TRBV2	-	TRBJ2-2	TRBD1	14	TGTGCCATCCAGGGACAGGGTCGCCTCGGGGAGCTGTTTTTT	CAIQGQGRLGELFF
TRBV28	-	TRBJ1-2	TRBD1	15	TGTGCCAGCAGTCCGACAGGGGGCATCTTGCTTGGCTACACCTTC	CASSPTGGILLGYTF
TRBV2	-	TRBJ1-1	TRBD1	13	TGTGCCAGCAGTCCTGACAGGGGCACTGAAGCTTTCTTT	CASSPDRGTEAFF
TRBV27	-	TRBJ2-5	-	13	TGTGCCAGCAGTTCCGGTTCCCGGGGAACCCAGTACTTC	CASSSGSRGTQYF
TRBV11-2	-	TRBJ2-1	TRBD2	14	TGTGCCAGCAGCTTAGGGGACTACTTCCGTGAGCAGTTCTTC	CASSLGDYFREQFF
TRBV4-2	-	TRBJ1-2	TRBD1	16	TGTGCCAGCAGCCCCCAATCGGGCAGGGGGAACTATGGCTACACCTTC	CASSPQSGRGNYGYTF
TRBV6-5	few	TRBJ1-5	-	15	TGTGCCAGCAGTTACTCAGGGAGTCAGGAACAGCCCCAGCATTTT	CASSYSGSQEQPQHF
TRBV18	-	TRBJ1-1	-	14	TGTGCCAGCTCACTAAATCAGGGGAACACTGAAGCTTTCTTT	CASSLNQGNTEAFF
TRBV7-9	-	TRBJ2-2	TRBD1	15	TGTGCCAGCAGCCGACAGGGGGCAGAGACCGGGGAGCTGTTTTTT	CASSRQGAETGELFF
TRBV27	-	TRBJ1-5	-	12	TGTGCCAGCAGTCCAAGCGGACAGCCCCAGCATTTT	CASSPSGQPQHF
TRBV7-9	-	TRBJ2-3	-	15	TGTGCCAGCAGCTTTGTGGAACAGGGCACAGATACGCAGTATTTT	CASSFVEQGTDTQYF
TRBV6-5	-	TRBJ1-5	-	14	TGTGCCAGCAGGGAGACAGTAGGCAATCAGCCCCAGCATTTT	CASRETVGNQPQHF
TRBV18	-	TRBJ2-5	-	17	TGTGCCAGCTCACCCACGACGCCCGGGATCCAAGAAGAGACCCAGTACTTC	CASSPTTPGIQEETQYF
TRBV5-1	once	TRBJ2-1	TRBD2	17	TGCGCCAGCAGCACCGGACCATCGGGGGGGCCTTGGAATGAGCAGTTCTTC	CASSTGPSGGPWNEQFF
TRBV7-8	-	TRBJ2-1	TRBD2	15	TGTGCCAGCAGCTGGGTAAAGGTACTAGCGGGGGTTCAGTTCTTC	CASSWVKVLAGVQFF
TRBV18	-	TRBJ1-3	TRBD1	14	TGTGCCAGCTCACCGGGGACAGGGGGAAACACCATATATTTT	CASSPGTGGNTIYF
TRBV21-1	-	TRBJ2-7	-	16	TGTGCCAGCAGCAACCCTCAAACAGGGCAGGGTTCCGAGCAGTACTTC	CASSNPQTGQGSEQYF
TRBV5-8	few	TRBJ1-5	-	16	TGTGCCAGCAGCTTGGGTATGGGGGCGAGCAATCAGCCCCAGCATTTT	CASSLGMGASNQPQHF
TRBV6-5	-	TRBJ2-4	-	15	TGTGCCAGCAAAGACGACGGGGGAGCCAAAAACATTCAGTACTTC	CASKDDGGAKNIQYF
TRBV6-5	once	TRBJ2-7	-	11	TGTGCCAGCAGTCCCACTTTTGAGCAGTACTTC	CASSPTFEQYF
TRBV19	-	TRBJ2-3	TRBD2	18	TGTGCCAGTAGTAGCACCTCCCGACTAGCGGGGCGGACAGATACGCAGTATTTT	CASSSTSRLAGRTDTQYF
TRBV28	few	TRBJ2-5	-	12	TGTGCCGGGTGTACCTCCGGGGAGACCCAGTACTTC	CAGCTSGETQYF
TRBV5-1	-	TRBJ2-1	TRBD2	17	TGCGCCAGCAGCTTCGCGGGACTAGCGGGGGTCTACAATGAGCAGTTCTTC	CASSFAGLAGVYNEQFF
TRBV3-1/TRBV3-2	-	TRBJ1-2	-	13	TGTGCCAGCAGCCAGGGACTAGGCTATGGCTACACCTTC	CASSQGLGYGYTF
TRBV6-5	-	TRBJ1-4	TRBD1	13	TGTGCCAGCACTCAGGGGGCTTATGAAAAACTGTTTTTT	CASTQGAYEKLFF
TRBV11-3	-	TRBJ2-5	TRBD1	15	TGTGCCAGCAGCTCACCGGGACAGGGGCAAGAGACCCAGTACTTC	CASSSPGQGQETQYF
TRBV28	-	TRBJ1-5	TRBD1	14	TGTGCCAGCAGACCGGACAGGGTGTATCAGCCCCAGCATTTT	CASRPDRVYQPQHF
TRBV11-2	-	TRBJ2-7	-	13	TGTGCCAGCAGCCTTACAGTAGACTACGAGCAGTACTTC	CASSLTVDYEQYF
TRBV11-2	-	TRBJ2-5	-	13	TGTGCCAGCAGCTTATCGTACCAAGAGACCCAGTACTTC	CASSLSYQETQYF
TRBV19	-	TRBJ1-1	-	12	TGTGCCAGTAGTATCGCCGCGGGTGAAGCTTTCTTT	CASSIAAGEAFF
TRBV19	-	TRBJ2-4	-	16	TGTGCCAGTAGTATACACTACAACAGGGTAGAAAACATTCAGTACTTC	CASSIHYNRVENIQYF
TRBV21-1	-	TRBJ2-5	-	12	TGTGCCAGCAGGGGGAGCCAAGAGACCCAGTACTTC	CASRGSQETQYF
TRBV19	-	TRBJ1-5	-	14	TGTGCCAGTAGTATGGCAGGCCCCAATCAGCCCCAGCATTTT	CASSMAGPNQPQHF
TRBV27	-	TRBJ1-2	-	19	TGTGCCAGCAGCTTGCGGGGGGCCCCGGGGCGAAGGGTTGACCATGGCTACACCTTC	CASSLRGAPGRRVDHGYTF
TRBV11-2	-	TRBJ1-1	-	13	TGTGCCAGCAGCGTTGGTGGCCTGGCTGAAGCTTTCTTT	CASSVGGLAEAFF
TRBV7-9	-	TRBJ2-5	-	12	TGTGCCAGCGGAGGACCCACAGAGACCCAGTACTTC	CASGGPTETQYF
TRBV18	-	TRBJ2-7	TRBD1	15	TGTGCCAGCTCACCGAGGAGACAGGGGGCCTACGAGCAGTACTTC	CASSPRRQGAYEQYF